This TCR beta chain emerged from a study of T cell responses to AZD1222 COVID-19 vaccine. Overall study findings and caveats: Recipients of two AZD1222 doses showed rising Spike-specific TCR breadth and depth.

Assay used: immunoSEQ multiplex PCR; TCRdb lists only in-frame clones, some missing. This sample has about 130,000 clones, with 85% to 90% found just once. Details on this clone: Its specificity is unknown.

The clonotype comes from an adult in good health. The source was peripheral blood, collected on day 0 of AZD1222 vaccination.

The CDR3 protein is CASSLVSGTANYGYTF. The CDR3 DNA sequence: TGTGCCAGCAGCTTAGTGTCCGGGACAGCTAACTATGGCTACACCTTC. V usage is TRBV7-2 and J usage is TRBJ1-2; 7 positions match TRBD1. CDR3 length: 16 residues. The V segment lost 1 base and the J segment 0 bases; nucleotides outside the gene matches: 5. CDR1 and CDR2 from the germline V gene are SGHTA and FQGNSA.